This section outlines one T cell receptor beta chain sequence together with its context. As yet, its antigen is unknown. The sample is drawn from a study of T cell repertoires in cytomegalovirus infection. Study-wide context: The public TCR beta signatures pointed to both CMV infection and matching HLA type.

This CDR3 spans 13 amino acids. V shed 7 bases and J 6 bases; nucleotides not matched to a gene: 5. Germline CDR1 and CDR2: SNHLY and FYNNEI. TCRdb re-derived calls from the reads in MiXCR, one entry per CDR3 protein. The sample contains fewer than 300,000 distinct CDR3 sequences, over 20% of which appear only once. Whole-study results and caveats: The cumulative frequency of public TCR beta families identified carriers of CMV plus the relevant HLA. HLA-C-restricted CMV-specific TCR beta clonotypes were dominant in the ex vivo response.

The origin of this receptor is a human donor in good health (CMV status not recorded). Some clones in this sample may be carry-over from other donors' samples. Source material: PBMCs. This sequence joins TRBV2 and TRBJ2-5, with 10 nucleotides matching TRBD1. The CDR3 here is CASKGTGEKTQYF. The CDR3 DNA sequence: TGTGCCAGCAAGGGGACAGGGGAGAAGACCCAGTACTTC.